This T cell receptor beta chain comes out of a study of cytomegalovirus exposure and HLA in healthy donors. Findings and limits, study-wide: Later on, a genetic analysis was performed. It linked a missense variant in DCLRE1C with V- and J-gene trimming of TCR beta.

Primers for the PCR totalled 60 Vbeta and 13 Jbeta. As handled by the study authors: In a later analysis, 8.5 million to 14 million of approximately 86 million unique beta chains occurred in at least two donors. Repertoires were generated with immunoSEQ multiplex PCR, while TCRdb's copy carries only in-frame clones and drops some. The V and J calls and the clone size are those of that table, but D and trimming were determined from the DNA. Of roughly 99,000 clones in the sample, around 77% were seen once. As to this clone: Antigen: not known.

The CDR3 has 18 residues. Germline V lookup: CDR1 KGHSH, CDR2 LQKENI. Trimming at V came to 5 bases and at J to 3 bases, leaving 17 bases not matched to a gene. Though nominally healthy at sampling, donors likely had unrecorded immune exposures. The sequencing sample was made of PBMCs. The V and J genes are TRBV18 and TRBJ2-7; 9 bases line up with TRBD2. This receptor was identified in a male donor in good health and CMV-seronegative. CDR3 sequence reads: CASSYQEAGGLGRYEQYF. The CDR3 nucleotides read TGTGCCAGCTCATACCAGGAGGCGGGAGGGCTAGGTCGCTACGAGCAGTACTTC.